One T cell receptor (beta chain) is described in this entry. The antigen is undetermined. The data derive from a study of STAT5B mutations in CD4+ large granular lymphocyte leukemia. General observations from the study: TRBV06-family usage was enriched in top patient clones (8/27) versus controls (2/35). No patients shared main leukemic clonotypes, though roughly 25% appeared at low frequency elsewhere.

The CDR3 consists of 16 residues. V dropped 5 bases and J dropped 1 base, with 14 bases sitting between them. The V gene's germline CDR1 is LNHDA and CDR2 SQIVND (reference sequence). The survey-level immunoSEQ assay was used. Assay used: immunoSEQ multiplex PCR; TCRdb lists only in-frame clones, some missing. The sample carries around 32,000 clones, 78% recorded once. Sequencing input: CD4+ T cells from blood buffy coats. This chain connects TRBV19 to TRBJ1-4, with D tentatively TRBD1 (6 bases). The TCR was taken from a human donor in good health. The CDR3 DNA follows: TGTGCCAGTAGTCCGGGAGGGGGTATAACTAATGAAAAACTGTTTTTT. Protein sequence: CASSPGGGITNEKLFF.